This passage covers 18 T cell receptor beta chains from one sample sequenced in a study of PD-1 blockade in classical Hodgkin lymphoma. Time point indicated: cycle 4 day 1 (C4D1), after around six weeks of nivolumab. The patients all showed relapse after autologous stem cell transplantation, while their brentuximab vedotin exposure varied. The repertoire was sequenced with immunoSEQ multiplex PCR; TCRdb's copy has only in-frame clones and lacks some. Of tens of thousands of clones listed, roughly 89% are singletons. This sample comprised peripheral blood mononuclear cells (PBMCs), obtained before the fourth cycle of nivolumab. All receptors come from a human donor with classical Hodgkin lymphoma.

The chain links TRBV9 to TRBJ1-2; weak D call: TRBD1 (5 bases). The CDR3 sequence is 16 residues long. V was clipped by 2 bases and J by 0 bases, with 14 bases between them. From germline, CDR1 is SGDLS and CDR2 YYNGEE. The CDR3 region has the DNA TGTGCCAGCAGCGTCACACCCTCACAGGCTAACTATGGCTACACCTTC. This translates into CASSVTPSQANYGYTF.

The rearrangement links TRBV27 to TRBJ1-5; possibly TRBD1 for D (5 bases). This CDR3 spans 14 amino acids. The V gene's germline CDR1 is MNHEY and CDR2 SMNVEV (reference sequence). Trimming stripped 2 bases from V and 8 bases from J, with 13 bases between. CDR3: CASSLAGPKEPQHF. In nucleotides, the CDR3 is TGTGCCAGCAGTTTAGCGGGACCTAAGGAGCCCCAGCATTTT.

V usage is TRBV6-6 and J usage is TRBJ2-2; D is undetermined. CDR3 length: 12 amino acids. Germline V CDR1 and CDR2: MNHNY, SVGAGI (reference sequence). The germline V and J ends were trimmed by 5 bases and 6 bases, with 7 bases remaining between them. The CDR3 loop reads CASSPQSGELFF. The CDR3 nucleotides read TGTGCCAGCAGTCCTCAATCCGGGGAGCTGTTTTTT.

The V and J genes are TRBV9 and TRBJ2-1; D might be TRBD2 (5 bases). This CDR3 spans 13 amino acids. V gave up 3 bases and J gave up 9 bases, with 13 bases separating them. From germline, CDR1 is SGDLS and CDR2 YYNGEE. The CDR3 DNA reads as TGTGCCAGCAGCGCCGGAAGTGGAGGTGAGCAGTTCTTC. This sequence encodes CASSAGSGGEQFF. The full variable domain, rest sourced from reference TRBV9 and TRBJ2-1, is DSGVTQTPKHLITATGQRVTLRCSPRSGDLSVYWYQQSLDQGLQFLIQYYNGEERAKGNILERFSAQQFPDLHSELNLSSLELGDSALYFCASSAGSGGEQFFGPGTRLTVL.

The count of this clone is one. Other DNA variants within this sample encode the same CDR3. This CDR3 is CATSRGPGQGISGANVLTF. The CDR3 region has the DNA TGTGCCACCAGCAGGGGACCGGGACAGGGCATCTCTGGGGCCAACGTCCTGACTTTC. This rearrangement joins TRBV15 to TRBJ2-6, with TRBD1 identical over 9 bases. With V trimmed by 3 bases and J by 0 bases, 9 bases remained unmatched. The CDR3 is made up of 19 amino acids. Germline lookup yields CDR1 LNHNV and CDR2 YYDKDF (reference sequence).

The rearrangement uses TRBV23-1 and TRBJ2-5; D may be TRBD1 or TRBD2 (5 bases each). TRBV23-1 is recorded as an ORF, its role being uncertain. Trimming stripped 10 bases from V and 2 bases from J, with 23 bases between. The CDR3 has 16 residues. CDR3 sequence: CATPVRRGRGQETQYF. CDR3 nucleotide sequence: TGCGCCACCCCAGTCCGAAGGGGTCGGGGTCAAGAGACCCAGTACTTC.

The chain uses TRBV7-9 and TRBJ1-5, with a tentative D call TRBD1 (5 bases). Germline V gives CDR1 SEHNR, CDR2 FQNEAQ (reference sequence). CDR3 size: 15 residues. V lost 6 bases and J lost 5, with 17 bases in between. The CDR3 sequence: CASSRSGDGYQPQHF. The CDR3 nucleotides read TGTGCCAGCAGTCGTAGTGGGGACGGGTATCAGCCCCAGCATTTT. Using reference TRBV7-9 and TRBJ1-5 for the parts outside the CDR3, the full variable domain is DTGVSQNPRHKITKRGQNVTFRCDPISEHNRLYWYRQTLGQGPEFLTYFQNEAQLEKSRLLSDRFSAERPKGSFSTLEIQRTEQGDSAMYLCASSRSGDGYQPQHFGDGTRLSIL.

J is TRBJ1-2 and V is TRBV2; D not certain. The V end lost 2 bases, the J end lost 4 bases, and 8 bases lay between the germline ends. Germline-derived CDR1 and CDR2 are SNHLY and FYNNEI. The CDR3 is 13 amino acids. The CDR3: CASSERTPYGYTF. The CDR3, as DNA: TGTGCCAGCAGTGAACGCACCCCCTATGGCTACACCTTC. Full variable domain (outside the CDR3, taken from reference TRBV2 and TRBJ1-2): EPEVTQTPSHQVTQMGQEVILRCVPISNHLYFYWYRQILGQKVEFLVSFYNNEISEKSEIFDDQFSVERPDGSNFTLKIRSTKLEDSAMYFCASSERTPYGYTFGSGTRLTVV.

Turning to this clone: The junction departs from germline at one end; a sequencing error may be responsible. V is TRBV7-7 and J is TRBJ1-4; D possibly corresponds to TRBD1 (5 bases). Germline V gives CDR1 SSHAT, CDR2 FNYEAQ (reference sequence). This CDR3 comprises 15 residues. The CDR3 DNA reads as TGTGCTAGCAGCCCGGGGGGACTCCATAATGAAAAACTGTTTTTT. Amino acid sequence: CASSPGGLHNEKLFF.

This rearrangement joins TRBV7-9 to TRBJ1-5, with D tentatively TRBD1 (6 bases). V was clipped by 5 bases and J by 6 bases, with 14 bases between them. Germline V gives CDR1 SEHNR, CDR2 FQNEAQ (reference sequence). There are 14 residues in the CDR3. The CDR3 DNA sequence: TGTGCCAGCAGCGATAGCACAGGGTCTCAGCCCCAGCATTTT. Its protein is CASSDSTGSQPQHF.

This rearrangement joins TRBV30 to TRBJ1-1; D unresolved. The germline V gene has CDR1 GTSNPN and CDR2 SVGIG (reference sequence). CDR3 size: 11 residues. The V end was cut by 6 bases, the J end by 0 bases, with 5 bases between. CDR3 sequence reads: CACLMNTEAFF. The CDR3 DNA reads as TGTGCCTGCCTGATGAACACTGAAGCTTTCTTT.

CDR3 nucleotides: TGTGCCAGCAGCGGGACTAGCGGGGAGGAGTACCAAGAGACCCAGTACTTC. Translating gives CASSGTSGEEYQETQYF. The chain links TRBV5-4 to TRBJ2-5, with 13 bases matching TRBD2. J was trimmed by 0 bases and V by 4 bases; bases with no gene match: 6. The CDR3 sequence is 17 residues long. CDR1 and CDR2 (germline): SGHNT, YYREEE (reference sequence). Full variable domain (outside the CDR3, taken from reference TRBV5-4 and TRBJ2-5): ETGVTQSPTHLIKTRGQQVTLRCSSQSGHNTVSWYQQALGQGPQFIFQYYREEENGRGNFPPRFSGLQFPNYSSELNVNALELDDSALYLCASSGTSGEEYQETQYFGPGTRLLVL.

The chain employs TRBV7-2 and TRBJ2-3, with D tentatively TRBD1 or TRBD2 (6 bases each). V was cut by 2 bases and J by 0 bases, with 15 bases left in between. CDR1 is SGHTA, CDR2 FQGNSA, per germline. The CDR3 consists of 17 residues. The CDR3 bases are TGTGCCAGCAGCTTAAGAGGGGGGAGAACAAGCACAGATACGCAGTATTTT. This translates into CASSLRGGRTSTDTQYF.

The chain uses TRBV6-5 and TRBJ1-2; TRBD1 might be the D (6 bases). V was trimmed by 0 bases and J by 8 bases, leaving 13 bases between them. The CDR3 runs 14 residues. The germline V gene encodes CDR1 MNHEY and CDR2 SVGAGI. CDR3 amino acids: CASSYSAGAGGYTF. The CDR3, as DNA: TGTGCCAGCAGTTACTCGGCGGGGGCTGGCGGCTACACCTTC.

V and J are TRBV5-1 and TRBJ2-2; D unresolved. This CDR3 is built from 14 residues. CDR1 and CDR2 (germline): SGHRS, YFSETQ. With 4 bases removed from V and 4 bases from J, the gap between germline ends came to 11 bases. CDR3 sequence (DNA): TGCGCCAGCAGCCCGGCACCTCGCACCGGGGAGCTGTTTTTT. It is translated as CASSPAPRTGELFF.

The chain joins TRBV28 to TRBJ2-2, with D possibly TRBD2 on 6 matching bases. Germline V CDR1 and CDR2: MDHEN, SYDVKM. Trimming took off 5 bases at V and 6 bases at J, with 13 bases between the two ends. CDR3 length equals 14 residues. In nucleotides, the CDR3 is TGTGCCAGCAGTACCCACGGGGGAGCCGGGGAGCTGTTTTTT. Translation: CASSTHGGAGELFF.

The V call is TRBV11-2, the J call TRBJ1-1; perhaps TRBD1 as D (5 bases). V was shortened by 5 bases and J by 8 bases, with 12 bases between the two germline ends. The CDR3 totals 12 residues. Germline V gene data show CDR1 as SGHAT and CDR2 as FQNNGV. CDR3 DNA sequence: TGTGCCAGCAGCCTCGGGACGGCGGAAGCTTTCTTT. It translates to CASSLGTAEAFF. Full variable domain (rest looked up from reference TRBV11-2 and TRBJ1-1): EAGVAQSPRYKIIEKRQSVAFWCNPISGHATLYWYQQILGQGPKLLIQFQNNGVVDDSQLPKDRFSAERLKGVDSTLKIQPAKLEDSAVYLCASSLGTAEAFFGQGTRLTVV.

The chain uses TRBV5-1 and TRBJ1-2, with 7 nucleotides matching TRBD1. Germline V gives CDR1 SGHRS, CDR2 YFSETQ. Losses at the gene ends were 4 bases for V and 4 bases for J; bases not matched to a gene: 16. The CDR3 sequence is 17 residues long. Written as DNA, the CDR3 is TGCGCCAGCAGCCTTTCGACAGGGAGGGTTATCGGCTATGGCTACACCTTC. Amino acids: CASSLSTGRVIGYGYTF. Drawing the rest from reference TRBV5-1 and TRBJ1-2, the complete variable domain is KAGVTQTPRYLIKTRGQQVTLSCSPISGHRSVSWYQQTPGQGLQFLFEYFSETQRNKGNFPGRFSGRQFSNSRSEMNVSTLELGDSALYLCASSLSTGRVIGYGYTFGSGTRLTVV.